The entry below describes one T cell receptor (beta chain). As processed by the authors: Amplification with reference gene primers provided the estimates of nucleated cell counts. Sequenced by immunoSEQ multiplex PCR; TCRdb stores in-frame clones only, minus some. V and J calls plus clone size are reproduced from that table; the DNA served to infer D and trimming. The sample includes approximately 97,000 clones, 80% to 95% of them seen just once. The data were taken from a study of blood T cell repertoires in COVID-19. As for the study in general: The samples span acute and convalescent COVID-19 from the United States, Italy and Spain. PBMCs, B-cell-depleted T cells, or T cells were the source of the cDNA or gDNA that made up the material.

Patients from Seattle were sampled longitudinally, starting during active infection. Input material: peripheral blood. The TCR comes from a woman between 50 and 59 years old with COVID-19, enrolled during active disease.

The CDR3 reads CAYNLDLSGNTIYF. The CDR3 coding sequence is TGTGCGTATAACCTAGATCTCTCTGGAAACACCATATATTTT. V and J are TRBV30 and TRBJ1-3; D uncertain. Germline lookup yields CDR1 GTSNPN and CDR2 SVGIG (reference sequence). The CDR3 extends over 14 amino acids.